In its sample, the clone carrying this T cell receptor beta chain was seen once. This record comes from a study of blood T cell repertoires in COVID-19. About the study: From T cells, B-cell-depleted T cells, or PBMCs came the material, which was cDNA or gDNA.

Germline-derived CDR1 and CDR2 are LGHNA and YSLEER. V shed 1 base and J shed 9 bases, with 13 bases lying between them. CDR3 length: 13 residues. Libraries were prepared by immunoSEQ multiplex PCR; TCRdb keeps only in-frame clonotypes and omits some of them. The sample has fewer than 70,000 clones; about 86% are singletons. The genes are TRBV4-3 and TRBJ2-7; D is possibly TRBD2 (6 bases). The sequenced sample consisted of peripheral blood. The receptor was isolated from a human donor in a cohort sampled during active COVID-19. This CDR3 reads CASSQGFGGGQYF. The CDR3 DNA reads TGCGCCAGCAGCCAAGGGTTCGGGGGTGGGCAGTACTTC.